The 21 T cell receptor beta chains given below trace back to one sample, sequenced in a study of blood T cell repertoires in COVID-19. The protocol was immunoSEQ multiplex PCR, while the TCRdb copy is restricted to in-frame clones and leaves out a portion. Of fewer than 250,000 clones in the sample, roughly 84% were seen once. Sequenced sample: peripheral blood. The receptor set was obtained from a woman older than 75 with COVID-19, enrolled during active disease.

The genes are TRBV5-1 and TRBJ1-2; TRBD1 aligns across 8 bases. The J segment lost 0 bases and the V segment lost 3 bases, leaving 7 bases of the junction unmatched. This CDR3 is 16 amino acids long. Germline-derived CDR1 and CDR2 are SGHRS and YFSETQ. CDR3 sequence (DNA): TGCGCCAGCAGCTCGAGGACAGGGCCCGCTAACTATGGCTACACCTTC. Residues: CASSSRTGPANYGYTF.

V usage is TRBV11-2 and J usage is TRBJ2-3; 9 nucleotides agree with TRBD1. CDR3 length: 15 residues. Germline loops: CDR1 SGHAT, CDR2 FQNNGV. The V gene end was trimmed by 8 bases and the J gene end by 1 base; junction bases not matched to a gene: 7. Here the CDR3 reads CASAGQGLGTDTQYF. Here the CDR3 DNA reads TGTGCCAGCGCTGGACAGGGGTTAGGCACAGATACGCAGTATTTT.

The V call is TRBV5-8, the J call TRBJ1-1; 10 positions agree with TRBD1. Trimming at V came to 1 base and at J to 10 bases, leaving 7 bases not matched to a gene. From germline, CDR1 is SGHTS and CDR2 YDEGEE. The CDR3 runs 14 residues. CDR3 nucleotides: TGTGCCAGCAGCTTGACCGGGACAGGGGAAGGAGCTTTCTTT. Its protein is CASSLTGTGEGAFF.

V usage is TRBV4-3 and J usage is TRBJ2-3; D possibly corresponds to TRBD2 (5 bases). Germline loops: CDR1 LGHNA, CDR2 YSLEER. The CDR3 totals 16 residues. V lost 1 base, J lost 2 bases, and 13 bases lay in between. In DNA form, the CDR3 reads TGCGCCAGCAGCCAAGCCACCAGAGGGAACACAGATACGCAGTATTTT. Its protein is CASSQATRGNTDTQYF.

The chain couples TRBV3-1 (or the pseudogene TRBV3-2) to TRBJ2-6; possible D gene TRBD1, 5 bases. The CDR3 is 16 amino acids. Germline V gene sequence: CDR1 LGHDT, CDR2 YNNKEL (reference sequence). Trimming took 4 bases from V and 1 from J, leaving 11 bases between them. The CDR3 DNA is TGTGCCAGCAGCCCACAGGTACCTTCTGGGGCCAACGTCCTGACTTTC. Translated, it gives CASSPQVPSGANVLTF.

The chain couples TRBV5-1 to TRBJ1-6, with D possibly TRBD1 on 5 matching bases. V was shortened by 1 base and J by 9 bases, with 11 bases between the two germline ends. Germline CDR1 is SGHRS and CDR2 is YFSETQ. CDR3 length: 14 amino acids. CDR3 loop: CASSLKGEGSPLHF. DNA for the CDR3: TGCGCCAGCAGCTTGAAAGGGGAGGGTTCACCCCTCCACTTT.

The V gene is TRBV6-6, the J gene TRBJ1-5; possible D gene TRBD1, 5 bases. In germline, CDR1 is MNHNY, CDR2 SVGAGI (reference sequence). Between the trimmed V and J ends, which lost 6 bases and 0 bases, there was a span of 9 bases. This CDR3 is 14 amino acids long. Written as DNA, the CDR3 is TGTGCCAGCAGCCCACAGGTTAGCAATCAGCCCCAGCATTTT. It translates to CASSPQVSNQPQHF.

This chain links TRBV12-5 with TRBJ1-1; no reliable D call. The V end was cut by 7 bases, the J end by 4 bases, with 13 bases between. The CDR3 extends over 13 amino acids. Looked up from germline, CDR1 is LGHNT and CDR2 is FRNRAP. The CDR3 region is CASALAGVTEAFF. In DNA form, the CDR3 reads TGTGCTAGTGCCTTAGCCGGGGTCACTGAAGCTTTCTTT.

On this clone: The sample carries other DNA sequences with the same CDR3. The rearrangement uses TRBV5-1 and TRBJ1-1; D possibly corresponds to TRBD1 (6 bases). The CDR3 sequence is 15 residues long. The ends were cut back, 0 bases at V and 1 base at J, with 10 bases in the middle. Per germline, CDR1 SGHRS and CDR2 YFSETQ. The CDR3 sequence: CASSLAGHQNTEAFF. The CDR3 DNA follows: TGCGCCAGCAGCTTGGCGGGACACCAGAACACTGAAGCTTTCTTT.

The chain combines TRBV10-3 with TRBJ1-4; D uncertain. The CDR3 is made up of 18 amino acids. V lost 4 bases to trimming and J lost 0 bases, with 18 bases between them. Germline V gene data show CDR1 as ENHRY and CDR2 as SYGVKD. CDR3 DNA sequence: TGTGCCATCAGTGCCGAACAACTACTCGGTACAACTAATGAAAAACTGTTTTTT. Encoded protein: CAISAEQLLGTTNEKLFF.

This sequence joins TRBV27 and TRBJ2-5, with D maybe TRBD2 (5 bases). Deletions cut 5 bases from V and 9 bases from J, with 16 bases between. CDR1 MNHEY and CDR2 SMNVEV come from the germline V gene (reference sequence). This CDR3 spans 13 amino acids. CDR3 bases: TGTGCCAGCAGTCCCGACCGGGGTGGAGCCCAGTACTTC. The encoded protein is CASSPDRGGAQYF.

V usage is TRBV2 and J usage is TRBJ2-7; 9 bases are a match to TRBD1. CDR3 length: 13 amino acids. Germline-derived CDR1 and CDR2 are SNHLY and FYNNEI. Trimming removed 2 bases from V and 12 bases from J; junction bases left unmatched: 8. The CDR3 reads CASSERDRVIRYF. The CDR3 coding sequence is TGTGCCAGCAGTGAAAGGGACAGGGTGATAAGGTACTTC. The whole variable domain, remainder taken from reference TRBV2 and TRBJ2-7, is EPEVTQTPSHQVTQMGQEVILRCVPISNHLYFYWYRQILGQKVEFLVSFYNNEISEKSEIFDDQFSVERPDGSNFTLKIRSTKLEDSAMYFCASSERDRVIRYFGPGTRLTVT.

The CDR3 DNA sequence: TGCGCCAGCAGCTTGGCGTCTAGCGGGGGGCAAGAGACCCAGTACTTC. Its translation: CASSLASSGGQETQYF. V and J are TRBV5-1 and TRBJ2-5; the match to TRBD2 covers 11 bases. This CDR3 is 16 amino acids long. J was trimmed by 2 bases and V by 0 bases; bases with no gene match: 3. The germline V gene encodes CDR1 SGHRS and CDR2 YFSETQ.

The chain couples TRBV29-1 to TRBJ1-6; the match to TRBD1 covers 9 bases. V was clipped by 6 bases and J by 8 bases; unmatched bases: 5. CDR1 SQVTM and CDR2 ANQGSEA come from the germline V gene. The CDR3 is made up of 13 amino acids. In DNA form, the CDR3 reads TGCAGCGTGTTAGACAGGGGGGATTCACCCCTCCACTTT. It codes for CSVLDRGDSPLHF.

This rearrangement joins TRBV6-1 to TRBJ2-3; D may be TRBD2 (6 bases). The V end was cut by 0 bases, the J end by 3 bases, with 16 bases between. The CDR3 totals 17 residues. From germline, CDR1 is MNHNS and CDR2 SASEGT. In nucleotides, the CDR3 is TGTGCCAGCAGTGAAGCTCTAAAGGCGGGATGGACAGATACGCAGTATTTT. It is translated as CASSEALKAGWTDTQYF.

The chain employs TRBV4-1 and TRBJ1-3; a possible D gene is TRBD1 (5 bases). CDR1 is MGHRA, CDR2 YSYEKL, per germline. The CDR3 extends over 14 amino acids. The V end was cut by 5 bases, the J end by 2 bases, with 10 bases between. The CDR3 bases are TGCGCCAGCAGCTTTCAGGGCACTGGAAACACCATATATTTT. Its translation is CASSFQGTGNTIYF.

The chain couples TRBV10-3 to TRBJ2-1, with TRBD2 matching over 8 bases. The CDR3 loop spans 14 amino acids. From germline, CDR1 is ENHRY and CDR2 SYGVKD. The V and J ends lost 5 bases and 8 bases, in that order; junction bases with no gene match: 8. The DNA of the CDR3 is TGTGCCATCAGTCGGGGGGGTTGGATTGATGAGCAGTTCTTC. Translated: CAISRGGWIDEQFF.

The chain carries TRBV24-1 and TRBJ2-2; a weak D match, TRBD1 (6 bases). CDR3 length equals 16 residues. The V end was cut by 1 base, the J end by 5 bases, with 13 bases between. CDR1 and CDR2 (germline): KGHDR, SFDVKD. CDR3: CATSDFGRGKTGELFF. CDR3 coding DNA: TGTGCCACCAGTGATTTCGGCAGGGGCAAGACCGGGGAGCTGTTTTTT.

The CDR3 sequence: CASSLGLAEGDTQYF. Here the CDR3 DNA reads TGTGCCAGCAGTTTGGGGCTAGCGGAGGGAGATACGCAGTATTTT. The chain couples TRBV28 to TRBJ2-3; 7 bases are a match to TRBD2. V shed 3 bases, J shed 5 bases, and the junction held 8 bases outside the gene matches. The CDR3 consists of 15 residues. Looked up from germline, CDR1 is MDHEN and CDR2 is SYDVKM.

This clone was seen a single time. The DNA for the CDR3 is TGTGCCAGCAGACCCACGGGACAGGGGAGGGAAGCTTTCTTT. It yields the protein CASRPTGQGREAFF. The chain is built from TRBV2 and TRBJ1-1, with TRBD1 matching 10 bases. Germline V gene sequence: CDR1 SNHLY, CDR2 FYNNEI. Unmatched junction bases numbered 9, after V lost 6 bases and J lost 8 bases. The CDR3 runs to 14 residues.

This chain joins TRBV19 and TRBJ1-1, with TRBD1 matching over 8 bases. Germline assignment: CDR1 LNHDA and CDR2 SQIVND (reference sequence). This CDR3 is built from 13 residues. V shed 8 bases and J 2 bases; nucleotides not matched to a gene: 4. CDR3 nucleotides: TGTGCCAGTCAGGACAGGGCTAACACTGAAGCTTTCTTT. Amino acid sequence: CASQDRANTEAFF.